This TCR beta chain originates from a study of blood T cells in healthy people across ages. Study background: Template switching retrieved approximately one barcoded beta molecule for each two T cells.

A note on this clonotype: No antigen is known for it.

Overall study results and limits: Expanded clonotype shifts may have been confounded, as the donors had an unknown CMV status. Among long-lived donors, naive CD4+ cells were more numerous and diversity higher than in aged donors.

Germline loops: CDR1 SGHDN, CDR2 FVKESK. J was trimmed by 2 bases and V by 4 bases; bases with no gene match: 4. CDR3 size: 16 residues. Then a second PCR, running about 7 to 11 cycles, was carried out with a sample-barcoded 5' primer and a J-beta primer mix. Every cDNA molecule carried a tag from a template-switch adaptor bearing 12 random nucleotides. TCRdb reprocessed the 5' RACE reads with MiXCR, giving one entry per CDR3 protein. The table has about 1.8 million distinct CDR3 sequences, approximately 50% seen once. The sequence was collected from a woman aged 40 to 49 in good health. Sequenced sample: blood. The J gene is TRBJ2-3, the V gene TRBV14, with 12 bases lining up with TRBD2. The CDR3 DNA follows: TGTGCCAGCAGCCGACTAGCGGGGGCCCTCACAGATACGCAGTATTTT. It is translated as CASSRLAGALTDTQYF.